Shown below are 27 T cell receptor beta chains from a single sample sequenced in a study of shared clonotypes between healthy human individuals. The protocol was immunoSEQ multiplex PCR, while the TCRdb copy is restricted to in-frame clones and leaves out a portion. The data contain 750,000 to 1,000,000 clones, 80% to 95% of them singletons. Selected positively for CCR7 and CD45RO-negative, naive CD8 cells excluded terminally differentiated effector memory CD45RA+ cells. Sequenced input: naive CD8+ T cells sorted from blood. The receptors were sampled from a man aged 25 to 40 in good health.

This sequence joins TRBV13 and TRBJ1-1; the D is unclear. The V end lost 4 bases, the J end lost 2 bases, and 14 bases lay between the germline ends. The length of the CDR3 is 15 residues. The germline V gene encodes CDR1 PRHDT and CDR2 FYEKMQ (reference sequence). The CDR3 protein is CASSSSGGANTEAFF. CDR3 in DNA: TGTGCCAGCAGCTCTTCCGGCGGCGCTAACACTGAAGCTTTCTTT.

The CDR3 sequence is CASSADREDYGYTF. CDR3 DNA: TGTGCCAGCAGTGCGGACAGGGAAGATTATGGCTACACCTTC. The chain uses TRBV6-1 and TRBJ1-2; 8 bases are shared with TRBD1. Trimming took 4 bases from V and 5 from J; bases not matched to a gene: 6. The germline V gene has CDR1 MNHNS and CDR2 SASEGT. The CDR3 loop spans 14 amino acids.

The rearrangement joins TRBV6-6 to TRBJ2-7; D gene uncertain. Between the trimmed V and J ends, which lost 6 bases and 5 bases, there was a span of 8 bases. Germline V gene lookup returns CDR1 MNHNY and CDR2 SVGAGI (reference sequence). CDR3 length equals 11 residues. The CDR3 protein is CASRNFDEQYF. The CDR3 DNA is TGTGCCAGCAGAAATTTCGACGAGCAGTACTTC.

This chain joins TRBV6-1 and TRBJ2-1, with 8 bases lining up with TRBD2. This CDR3 spans 15 amino acids. Germline V gene data show CDR1 as MNHNS and CDR2 as SASEGT. V lost 8 bases to trimming and J lost 7 bases; unmatched junction nucleotides: 13. CDR3 sequence reads: CASGALAGLGNEQFF. CDR3 nucleotide sequence: TGTGCCAGCGGAGCTTTAGCGGGACTAGGGAATGAGCAGTTCTTC.

The CDR3 nucleotides read TGTAGAACCCCTTACCGGGACAGGGCCTTTGGAGGGACTGAAGCTTTCTTT. It codes for CRTPYRDRAFGGTEAFF. The rearrangement joins TRBV19 to TRBJ1-1; 9 nucleotides align to TRBD1. CDR1 and CDR2 from the germline V gene are LNHDA and SQIVND (reference sequence). The length of the CDR3 is 17 residues.

The chain recombines TRBV7-6 with TRBJ2-1; 11 bases map to TRBD2. Trimming at V came to 2 bases and at J to 4 bases, leaving 13 bases not matched to a gene. The CDR3 has 19 residues. CDR1 SGHVS and CDR2 FNYEAQ come from the germline V gene. The CDR3: CASSLYHATGLAEYNEQFF. The CDR3 region has the DNA TGTGCCAGCAGCTTATACCACGCCACGGGACTAGCGGAATACAATGAGCAGTTCTTC.

This sequence joins TRBV2 and TRBJ2-3; either TRBD1 or TRBD2 may fit D (6 bases each). CDR3 length: 18 residues. Germline values: CDR1 SNHLY, CDR2 FYNNEI. V lost 4 bases and J lost 2, with 22 bases in between. CDR3: CASSVPGVKAGDTDTQYF. CDR3 coding DNA: TGTGCCAGCAGTGTTCCAGGGGTGAAAGCGGGCGACACAGATACGCAGTATTTT.

This chain joins TRBV4-1 and TRBJ1-1; TRBD1 might be the D (6 bases). V dropped 3 bases and J dropped 1 base, with 12 bases sitting between them. There are 15 residues in the CDR3. In germline, CDR1 is MGHRA, CDR2 YSYEKL. The CDR3 nucleotides are TGCGCCAGCAGCCAGAGGGCGACAGGGAACACTGAAGCTTTCTTT. Encoded protein: CASSQRATGNTEAFF.

V gene TRBV6-5 combines with J gene TRBJ2-1; 7 bases agree with TRBD2. The germline V gene has CDR1 MNHEY and CDR2 SVGAGI. V was pared by 2 bases and J by 5 bases, with 3 bases of the junction left unmatched. The CDR3 is made up of 14 amino acids. CDR3 region: CASSYLAEHNEQFF. CDR3 sequence (DNA): TGTGCCAGCAGTTACCTAGCGGAACACAATGAGCAGTTCTTC.

The chain links TRBV5-1 to TRBJ2-3; 14 bases map to TRBD2. The CDR3 spans 19 residues. Germline trimming cut 1 base from V and 1 base from J; bases unmatched to any gene: 8. Germline V lookup: CDR1 SGHRS, CDR2 YFSETQ. The CDR3 DNA reads TGCGCCAGCAGCTTGAAGGAGACTAGCGGGAGGGGGCGCACAGATACGCAGTATTTT. Translating it yields CASSLKETSGRGRTDTQYF.

J is TRBJ2-5 and V is TRBV19, with 9 nucleotides matching TRBD1. Per germline, CDR1 LNHDA and CDR2 SQIVND (reference sequence). With 9 bases clipped from V and 4 bases from J, the junction kept 9 bases outside the gene matches. The CDR3 has 14 residues. The CDR3 coding sequence is TGTGCCAGCCAATTTACAGGGGGCTCAGAGACCCAGTACTTC. Amino acids: CASQFTGGSETQYF.

Turning to this clone: Other DNA sequences in this specimen translate into the identical CDR3. J is TRBJ2-7 and V is TRBV6-1; D gene unclear. Trimming shortened V by 6 bases and J by 3 bases, and 6 bases separated the two germline ends. There are 11 residues in the CDR3. Germline CDR1 MNHNS, CDR2 SASEGT. CDR3 sequence reads: CASSANYEQYF. The CDR3 DNA is TGTGCCAGCAGCGCGAACTACGAGCAGTACTTC.

A single count supports this clone. DNA of the CDR3: TGCAGTGGGGCTAGCGGGCCTTACGAGCAGTACTTC. This sequence encodes CSGASGPYEQYF. J is TRBJ2-7 and V is TRBV29-1, with 8 bases matching TRBD2. Germline V CDR1 and CDR2: SQVTM, ANQGSEA. The CDR3 extends over 12 amino acids.

This chain links TRBV7-9 with TRBJ1-2; 10 nucleotides align to TRBD1. The CDR3 totals 15 residues. Germline loops: CDR1 SEHNR, CDR2 FQNEAQ (reference sequence). With 5 bases clipped from V and 8 bases from J, the junction kept 11 bases outside the gene matches. Here the CDR3 reads CASSAGDRGIQGYTF. The CDR3 region has the DNA TGTGCCAGCAGCGCCGGGGACAGGGGAATTCAAGGCTACACCTTC.

The table lists this clone with a few counts. This chain joins TRBV19 and TRBJ1-5; D gene uncertain. Germline V gives CDR1 LNHDA, CDR2 SQIVND (reference sequence). Trimming removed 6 bases at V and 0 bases at J, with 12 bases between. CDR3 size: 15 residues. CDR3 DNA sequence: TGTGCCAGTAGCAAGGACGGCGGTAGCAATCAGCCCCAGCATTTT. Its protein is CASSKDGGSNQPQHF.

The V gene is TRBV4-1, the J gene TRBJ2-3, with D possibly TRBD1 on 6 matching bases. CDR3 size: 16 residues. Germline V gives CDR1 MGHRA, CDR2 YSYEKL. With 0 bases removed from V and 3 bases from J, the gap between germline ends came to 13 bases. The CDR3 loop is CASSQEYTGQTDTQYF. In DNA, the CDR3 is TGCGCCAGCAGCCAAGAGTACACAGGGCAAACAGATACGCAGTATTTT.

The V gene is TRBV9, the J gene TRBJ1-5, with 10 bases matching TRBD1. Germline CDR1 SGDLS, CDR2 YYNGEE. The J segment lost 4 bases and the V segment lost 0 bases, leaving 1 base of the junction unmatched. The CDR3 extends over 15 amino acids. The CDR3 DNA sequence: TGTGCCAGCAGCGTAGGGACAGGGGGAAATCAGCCCCAGCATTTT. Protein sequence: CASSVGTGGNQPQHF.

V usage is TRBV7-9 and J usage is TRBJ1-5; maybe TRBD1 (5 bases). Between the trimmed V and J ends, which lost 5 bases and 9 bases, there was a span of 17 bases. Germline CDR1 SEHNR, CDR2 FQNEAQ (reference sequence). The CDR3 spans 14 residues. The CDR3: CASSPGGAFGPQHF. In DNA, the CDR3 is TGTGCCAGCAGCCCAGGTGGGGCTTTCGGGCCCCAGCATTTT.

This chain joins TRBV11-1 and TRBJ2-2; 10 positions agree with TRBD1. CDR3 length: 17 residues. Germline-derived CDR1 and CDR2 are SGHAT and FQDESV (reference sequence). V shed 5 bases, J shed 6 bases, and the junction held 12 bases outside the gene matches. This chain's CDR3 is CASSLRPGTGVPGELFF. The CDR3 DNA sequence: TGTGCCAGCAGCCTCCGGCCCGGGACAGGGGTCCCCGGGGAGCTGTTTTTT.

This chain joins TRBV7-9 and TRBJ2-7; possibly TRBD1 or TRBD2 for D (5 bases each). Germline lookup yields CDR1 SEHNR and CDR2 FQNEAQ (reference sequence). V was shortened by 4 bases and J by 4 bases, with 14 bases between the two germline ends. The CDR3 totals 14 residues. The DNA for the CDR3 is TGTGCCAGCAGCTGGGGACCTTCTGAATACGAGCAGTACTTC. Translating gives CASSWGPSEYEQYF.

The chain joins TRBV10-1 to TRBJ2-6, with 8 nucleotides matching TRBD1. Germline values: CDR1 WNHNN, CDR2 SYGVQD (reference sequence). This CDR3 comprises 18 residues. Losses at the gene ends were 2 bases for V and 0 bases for J; bases not matched to a gene: 6. In DNA, the CDR3 is TGCGCCAGCAGTGAGACCGGGACAGGCGACTCTGGGGCCAACGTCCTGACTTTC. Amino acid sequence: CASSETGTGDSGANVLTF.

The gene calls are TRBV7-9 and TRBJ2-7, with D uncertain. Germline CDR1 SEHNR, CDR2 FQNEAQ (reference sequence). The CDR3 consists of 14 residues. The V end lost 2 bases, the J end lost 6 bases, and 14 bases lay between the germline ends. CDR3: CASSLQPGPREQYF. In nucleotides, the CDR3 is TGTGCCAGCAGCTTACAACCAGGCCCTCGCGAGCAGTACTTC.

V gene TRBV11-3 combines with J gene TRBJ2-7; D is uncertain. The CDR3 extends over 12 amino acids. V lost 2 bases to trimming and J lost 5 bases, with 7 bases between them. Germline V CDR1 and CDR2: SGHNT, YENEEA. In DNA, the CDR3 is TGTGCCAGCAGCTTACCAGGCCACGAGCAGTACTTC. This translates into CASSLPGHEQYF.

The chain uses TRBV7-6 and TRBJ2-1; TRBD2 aligns across 11 bases. The CDR3 runs 17 residues. CDR1 and CDR2 from the germline V gene are SGHVS and FNYEAQ. V lost 1 base, J lost 9 bases, and 11 bases stayed unmatched. Written as DNA, the CDR3 is TGTGCCAGCAGCTTAGGTCTGGGGCTAGCGGGAGGCGGTGAGCAGTTCTTC. Translation gives CASSLGLGLAGGGEQFF.

The V call is TRBV2, the J call TRBJ2-7; 8 bases line up with TRBD1. CDR1 and CDR2 (germline): SNHLY, FYNNEI. V was clipped by 6 bases and J by 5 bases; unmatched bases: 9. This CDR3 contains 14 residues. CDR3 in DNA: TGTGCCAGCAGGAGGACAGGGAGAATCGACGAGCAGTACTTC. Translation gives CASRRTGRIDEQYF.

The CDR3 DNA reads TGTGCCAGCAGTTACTCCCGACTAGCGGGAGGTGACGAGCAGTACTTC. Its translation is CASSYSRLAGGDEQYF. The chain has TRBV6-5 and TRBJ2-7; 13 bases are a match to TRBD2. The CDR3 is 16 amino acids. Germline CDR1 reads MNHEY; CDR2 reads SVGAGI. J gave up 5 bases and V 0 bases, and 4 bases lay outside the gene matches.

This chain links TRBV28 with TRBJ1-2, with a possible D match to TRBD1 (5 bases). The V end was cut by 5 bases, the J end by 5 bases, with 24 bases between. This CDR3 spans 17 amino acids. The germline CDR1 and CDR2 sequences are MDHEN and SYDVKM. The CDR3 bases are TGTGCCAGCAGTCTCTTTACCAATCCGGGACGGTCTTATGGCTACACCTTC. As protein: CASSLFTNPGRSYGYTF.